This paragraph reports one TCR beta chain. Its antigen is currently not known. Base qualities are not at hand, and no much larger clone is one base apart. This sample is part of a study of blood T cell repertoires in COVID-19 (dated by TCRdb to about 2020). The study in broad terms: The collaborator samples originated in the United States, Italy and Spain and spanned the acute and convalescent phases of COVID-19. The repertoires were released in a freely available public database meant as a resource for research on the immune response to SARS-CoV-2. The sample metadata nearly always contained a de-identified subject ID, COVID-19 status, age in years and sex. Where HLA class I and class II types were available, the types were taken from metadata supplied by the sample provider, not from assay-based typing. The samples were drawn from two sources: the first 160 participants of the ongoing ImmuneRACE study, and fewer than 1,500 subjects contributed by 6 global collaborators. The dataset comprised deeply sampled blood TCRbeta repertoires from subjects exposed to, actively infected with, or recovered from COVID-19. The prospective study material was composed of cDNA or gDNA derived from T cells, B-cell-depleted T cells, or PBMCs. On the study overall, not on this receptor specifically: How much clinical and demographic metadata was included differed by source and by participant, and the metadata was provided uncurated.

The immunoSEQ Assay, a bias-controlled multiplex PCR, was used to amplify TCRbeta CDR3 regions from genomic DNA. As for how the authors treated the data: The number of nucleated cells in each sample was estimated from the amplification of reference gene primers within the assay. To quantify the absolute abundance of each unique TCRbeta CDR3 rearrangement, sequence reads were collapsed and filtered. For each sample, productive Simpson clonality was calculated as the square root of Simpson's diversity index across productive rearrangements. The table was pulled from immuneACCESS by TCRdb, which kept in-frame rearrangements only. Such tables lose some clones; where checked, under half of the loss comes from unresolved V genes, and the rest has no known cause. The V and J calls and the clone size are those of that table, but D and trimming were determined from the DNA. This sample has around 480,000 clones in its table, and about 87% of those were observed once. The ten largest clones add up to around 13% of the sample.

One collaborating source in Seattle enrolled patients while the patients were actively infected and followed the patients over time throughout the course of disease. Whole blood was collected in K2EDTA tubes by collaborating institutions according to the institutions' own protocols. For TCRbeta analysis, collaborator samples were shipped as frozen whole blood, as isolated PBMCs, or as DNA extracted from either sample type. The TCR originated in a woman in her forties or fifties with COVID-19, enrolled during active disease. Sequencing used peripheral blood.

The CDR3 corresponds to CAWSVHQGGRYQPQHF. The DNA sequence reads TGTGCCTGGAGTGTACATCAGGGGGGCAGGTATCAGCCCCAGCATTTT. The rearranged segments are TRBV30 and TRBJ1-5, with TRBD1 identical over 7 junction bases. Here V drops 0 bases and J drops 5 bases, and the junction holds 10 bases not matched to any gene. The CDR1 and CDR2 encoded by the germline V gene (reference sequence) are GTSNPN and SVGIG. The CDR3 covers 16 residues, taking in both the cysteine and the phenylalanine. Just CDR3 DNA is preserved here, 48 bases in frame from base 1.